This paragraph reports one TCR beta chain. Sequenced by immunoSEQ multiplex PCR; TCRdb stores in-frame clones only, minus some. The profile shows about 91,000 clones, roughly 85% of them singletons. Time point indicated: peripheral blood 6 weeks after treatment start. Patients in the study were battling locally advanced or metastatic urothelial carcinoma. The entry originates in a study of PD-L1 blockade in urothelial cancer. The CDR3 totals 13 residues. V was clipped by 3 bases and J by 0 bases, with 3 bases between them. Per germline, CDR1 SNHLY and CDR2 FYNNEI. The chain uses TRBV2 and TRBJ1-5; D gene unclear. This clonotype was obtained from a man in his 70s with urothelial cancer. The sequencing used PBMCs, collected around atezolizumab (anti-PD-L1) treatment. DNA of the CDR3: TGTGCCAGCAGTGATTATAGCAATCAGCCCCAGCATTTT. Translated: CASSDYSNQPQHF.